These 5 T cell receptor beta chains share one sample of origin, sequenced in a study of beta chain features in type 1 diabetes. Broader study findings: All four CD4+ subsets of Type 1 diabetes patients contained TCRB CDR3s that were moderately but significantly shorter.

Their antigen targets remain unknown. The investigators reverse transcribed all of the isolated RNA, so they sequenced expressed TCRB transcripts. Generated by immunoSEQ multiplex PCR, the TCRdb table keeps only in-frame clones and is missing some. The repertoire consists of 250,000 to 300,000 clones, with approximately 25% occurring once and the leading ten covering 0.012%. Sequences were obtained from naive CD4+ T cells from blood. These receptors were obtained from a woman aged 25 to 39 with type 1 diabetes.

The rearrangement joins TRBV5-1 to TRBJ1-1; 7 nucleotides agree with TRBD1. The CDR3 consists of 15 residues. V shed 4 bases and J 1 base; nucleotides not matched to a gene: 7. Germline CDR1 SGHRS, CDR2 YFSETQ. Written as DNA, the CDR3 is TGCGCCAGCAGCAGCCCACAGGGGTCGAACACTGAAGCTTTCTTT. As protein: CASSSPQGSNTEAFF.

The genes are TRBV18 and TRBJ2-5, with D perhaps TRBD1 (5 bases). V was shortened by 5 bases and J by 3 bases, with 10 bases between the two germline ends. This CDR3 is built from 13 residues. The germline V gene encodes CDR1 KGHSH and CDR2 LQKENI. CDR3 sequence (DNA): TGTGCCAGCTCAATAGGGGTCGAAGAGACCCAGTACTTC. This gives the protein CASSIGVEETQYF.

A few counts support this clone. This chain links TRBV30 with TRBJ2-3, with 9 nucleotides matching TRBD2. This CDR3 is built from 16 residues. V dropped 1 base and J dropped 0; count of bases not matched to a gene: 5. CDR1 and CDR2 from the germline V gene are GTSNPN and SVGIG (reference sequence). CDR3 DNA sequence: TGTGCCTGGAGTGGCGGGAGGGCCCTCAGCACAGATACGCAGTATTTT. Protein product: CAWSGGRALSTDTQYF.

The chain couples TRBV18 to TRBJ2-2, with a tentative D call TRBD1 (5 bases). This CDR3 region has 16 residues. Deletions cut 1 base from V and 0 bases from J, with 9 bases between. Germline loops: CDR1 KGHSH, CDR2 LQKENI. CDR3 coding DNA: TGTGCCAGCTCACCACGTTCAGGGTCGAACACCGGGGAGCTGTTTTTT. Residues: CASSPRSGSNTGELFF. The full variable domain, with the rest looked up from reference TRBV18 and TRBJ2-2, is NAGVMQNPRHLVRRRGQEARLRCSPMKGHSHVYWYRQLPEEGLKFMVYLQKENIIDESGMPKERFSAEFPKEGPSILRIQQVVRGDSAAYFCASSPRSGSNTGELFFGEGSRLTVL.

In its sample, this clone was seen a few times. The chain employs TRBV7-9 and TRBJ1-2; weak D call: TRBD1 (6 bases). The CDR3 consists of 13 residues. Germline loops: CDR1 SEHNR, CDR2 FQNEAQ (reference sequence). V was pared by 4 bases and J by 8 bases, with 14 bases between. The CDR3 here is CASSSFPRGGYTF. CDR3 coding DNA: TGTGCCAGCAGCTCCTTCCCCAGGGGAGGCTACACCTTC.